The 4 T cell receptor beta chains presented below share a single source sample, sequenced in a study of cytomegalovirus exposure and HLA in healthy donors. 13 Jbeta primers and 60 Vbeta primers were used for the PCR. Method: immunoSEQ multiplex PCR; TCRdb's copy keeps in-frame clones and lacks some. Of 100,000 to 150,000 clones listed, 75% to 85% are singletons. The source material was PBMCs. Receptor source: a man under 40 in good health and CMV-seropositive.

The CDR3 region is CASSYSGWTEAFF. The DNA of the CDR3 is TGTGCCAGCAGTTACTCCGGGTGGACTGAAGCTTTCTTT. This chain joins TRBV6-6 and TRBJ1-1; no reliable D call. The CDR3 length is 13 residues. Trimming pared 0 bases from V and 5 bases from J, leaving 7 bases between. Germline V gene data show CDR1 as MNHNY and CDR2 as SVGAGI (reference sequence).

This clone was found a few times. This chain uses TRBV27 with TRBJ2-2, with D tentatively TRBD1 (5 bases). CDR3 size: 15 residues. The V gene lost 5 bases and the J gene lost 5 bases, with 15 bases spanning the gap. Germline V CDR1 and CDR2: MNHEY, SMNVEV (reference sequence). CDR3 protein: CASSPPGRITGELFF. As DNA, the CDR3 is TGTGCCAGCAGTCCGCCAGGGCGAATAACCGGGGAGCTGTTTTTT.

The chain has TRBV29-1 and TRBJ1-2; no reliable D call. The germline gives CDR1 SQVTM, CDR2 ANQGSEA. V was cut by 3 bases and J by 4 bases, with 15 bases left in between. The CDR3 runs to 14 residues. CDR3 loop: CSVESWEGGYGYTF. CDR3 in DNA: TGCAGCGTTGAGTCGTGGGAGGGCGGCTATGGCTACACCTTC. Using reference TRBV29-1 and TRBJ1-2 for the parts outside the CDR3, the full variable domain is SAVISQKPSRDICQRGTSLTIQCQVDSQVTMMFWYRQQPGQSLTLIATANQGSEATYESGFVIDKFPISRPNLTFSTLTVSNMSPEDSSIYLCSVESWEGGYGYTFGSGTRLTVV.

The chain combines TRBV28 with TRBJ2-7; unclear D gene. V was shortened by 3 bases and J by 2 bases, with 11 bases between the two germline ends. CDR1 is MDHEN and CDR2 is SYDVKM in the germline V gene. CDR3 length: 14 residues. The CDR3 sequence is CASSFPRQAYEQYF. CDR3 in DNA: TGTGCCAGCAGTTTCCCTCGACAAGCCTACGAGCAGTACTTC.